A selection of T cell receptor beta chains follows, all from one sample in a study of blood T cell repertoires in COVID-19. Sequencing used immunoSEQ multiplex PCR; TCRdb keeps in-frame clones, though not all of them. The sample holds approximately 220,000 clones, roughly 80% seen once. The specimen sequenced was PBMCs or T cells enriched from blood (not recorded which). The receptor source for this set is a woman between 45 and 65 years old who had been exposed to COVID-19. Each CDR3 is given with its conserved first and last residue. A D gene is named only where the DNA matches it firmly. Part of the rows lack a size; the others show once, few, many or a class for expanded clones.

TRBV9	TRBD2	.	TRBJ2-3	CASSGLAGARTDTQYF	TGTGCCAGCAGCGGACTAGCGGGGGCGCGCACAGATACGCAGTATTTT
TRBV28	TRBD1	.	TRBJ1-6	CASNQDRGPYNSPLHF	TGTGCCAGCAACCAGGACAGGGGACCCTATAATTCACCCCTCCACTTT
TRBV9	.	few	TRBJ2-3	CASSPQGDTQYF	TGTGCCAGCAGCCCTCAGGGGGATACGCAGTATTTT
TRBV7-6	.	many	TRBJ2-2	CASSFRNTGELFF	TGTGCCAGCAGCTTCCGTAACACCGGGGAGCTGTTTTTT
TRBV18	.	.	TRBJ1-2	CASSRGDSNYGYTF	TGTGCCAGCTCACGAGGGGACTCTAACTATGGCTACACCTTC
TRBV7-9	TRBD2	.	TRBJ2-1	CASSLEGLAGVGQFF	TGTGCCAGCAGCTTAGAAGGACTAGCGGGGGTTGGGCAGTTCTTC
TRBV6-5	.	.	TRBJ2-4	CASSWEQTTQNIQYF	TGTGCCAGCAGTTGGGAGCAGACTACTCAAAACATTCAGTACTTC
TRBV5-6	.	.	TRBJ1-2	CASSLTGLGDYGYTF	TGTGCCAGCAGCTTGACAGGGCTTGGTGACTATGGCTACACCTTC
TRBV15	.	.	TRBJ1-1	CATSREQGVGTEAFF	TGTGCCACCAGCAGAGAACAGGGCGTCGGCACTGAAGCTTTCTTT
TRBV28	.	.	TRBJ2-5	CASSIYGRGPFQTQYF	TGTGCCAGCAGTATTTATGGGCGGGGGCCTTTTCAGACCCAGTACTTC
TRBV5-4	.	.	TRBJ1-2	CASSLVSRGGLSGYTF	TGTGCCAGCAGCTTGGTATCCCGGGGGGGGTTGAGTGGCTACACCTTC
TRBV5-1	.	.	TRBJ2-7	CASRREEIYEQYF	TGCGCCAGCAGAAGGGAGGAGATTTACGAGCAGTACTTC
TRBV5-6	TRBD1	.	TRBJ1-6	CASSSVPGQAGSPLHF	TGTGCCAGCAGCTCCGTCCCGGGACAGGCGGGTTCACCCCTCCACTTT
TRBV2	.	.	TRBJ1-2	CASSPRYGYTF	TGTGCCAGCAGTCCCAGATATGGCTACACCTTC
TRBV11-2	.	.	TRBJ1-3	CASSLALASGNTIYF	TGTGCCAGCAGCTTAGCGTTAGCATCTGGAAACACCATATATTTT